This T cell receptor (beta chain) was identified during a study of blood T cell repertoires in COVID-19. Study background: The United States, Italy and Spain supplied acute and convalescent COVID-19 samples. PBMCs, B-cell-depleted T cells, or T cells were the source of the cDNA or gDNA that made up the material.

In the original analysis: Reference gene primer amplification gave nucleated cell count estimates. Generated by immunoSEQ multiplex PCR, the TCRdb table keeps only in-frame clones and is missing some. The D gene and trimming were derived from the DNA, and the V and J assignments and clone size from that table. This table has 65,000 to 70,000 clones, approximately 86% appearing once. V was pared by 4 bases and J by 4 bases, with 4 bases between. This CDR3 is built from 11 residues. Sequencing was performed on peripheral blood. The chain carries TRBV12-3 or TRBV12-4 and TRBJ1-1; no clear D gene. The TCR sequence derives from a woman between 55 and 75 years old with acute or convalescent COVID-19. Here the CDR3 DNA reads TGTGCCAGCAGTTCATTCACTGAAGCTTTCTTT. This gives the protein CASSSFTEAFF.